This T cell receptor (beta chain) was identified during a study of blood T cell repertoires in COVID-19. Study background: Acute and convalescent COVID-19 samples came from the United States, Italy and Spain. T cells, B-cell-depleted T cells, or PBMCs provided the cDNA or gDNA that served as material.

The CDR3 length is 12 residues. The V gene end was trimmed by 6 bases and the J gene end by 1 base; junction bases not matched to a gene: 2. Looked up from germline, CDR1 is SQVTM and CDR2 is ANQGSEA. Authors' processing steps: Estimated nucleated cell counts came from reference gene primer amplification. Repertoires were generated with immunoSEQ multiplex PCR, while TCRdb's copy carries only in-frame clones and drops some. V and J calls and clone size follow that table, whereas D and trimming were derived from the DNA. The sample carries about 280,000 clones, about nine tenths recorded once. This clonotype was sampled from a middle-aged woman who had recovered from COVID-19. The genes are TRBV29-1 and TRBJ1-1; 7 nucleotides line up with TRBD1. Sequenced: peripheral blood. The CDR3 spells CSVRQGNTEAFF. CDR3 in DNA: TGCAGCGTGAGACAGGGGAACACTGAAGCTTTCTTT.